Sequencing of this TCR beta chain was carried out in a study of shared clonotypes between healthy human individuals. About the study: Donors had three CD4 naive, three CD4 memory, two CD8 naive and one CD8 memory plate apiece.

Notes on this clone: Its matching antigen is unknown.

The germline V gene encodes CDR1 MDHEN and CDR2 SYDVKM. J lost 9 bases, V lost 5 bases, and 5 bases had no gene match. The CDR3 extends over 13 amino acids. CD4+ cell separation produced CD45RA+ naive and CD45RA-negative memory subsets. The table came from immunoSEQ multiplex PCR; TCRdb's copy has only in-frame clones and leaves some out. The table lists 850,000 to 1,100,000 clones, approximately 75% of them singletons. Study observations and caveats: The researchers took only blood, and tissue repertoires probably look different.

The chain carries TRBV28 and TRBJ2-5, with 11 bases fitting TRBD1. The TCR comes from a man aged 18 to 30 in good health. Some clones in this sample may be carry-over from other donors' samples. The sequenced sample consisted of memory CD4+ T cells from PBMCs. The subset denotes: CD45RA-negative fraction. CDR3 loop: CASSLGQGVAQYF. For the CDR3, the DNA is TGTGCCAGCAGTCTGGGACAGGGGGTCGCCCAGTACTTC.